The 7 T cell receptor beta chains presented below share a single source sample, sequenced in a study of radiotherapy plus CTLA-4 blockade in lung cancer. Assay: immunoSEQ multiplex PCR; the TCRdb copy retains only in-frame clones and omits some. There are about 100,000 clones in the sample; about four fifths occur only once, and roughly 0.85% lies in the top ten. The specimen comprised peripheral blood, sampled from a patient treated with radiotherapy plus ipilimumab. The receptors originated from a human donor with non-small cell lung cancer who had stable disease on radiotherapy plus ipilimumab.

Written as DNA, the CDR3 is TGTGCCAGCAGCTTCTCTGGGGGTGGGACAGGCCCTGTCGAGCAGTACTTC. Protein: CASSFSGGGTGPVEQYF. The chain links TRBV7-9 to TRBJ2-7, with 8 nucleotides matching TRBD1. This CDR3 is 17 amino acids long. CDR1 and CDR2 from the germline V gene are SEHNR and FQNEAQ (reference sequence). Trimming at V came to 3 bases and at J to 6 bases, leaving 16 bases not matched to a gene.

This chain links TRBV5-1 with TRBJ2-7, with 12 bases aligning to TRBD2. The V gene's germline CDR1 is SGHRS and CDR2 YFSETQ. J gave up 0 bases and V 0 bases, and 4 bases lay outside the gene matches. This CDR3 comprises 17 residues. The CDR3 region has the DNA TGCGCCAGCAGCTTGGCTCTAGCGGGAGGGTTCTCCTACGAGCAGTACTTC. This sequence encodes CASSLALAGGFSYEQYF.

CDR3 sequence (DNA): TGTGCCAGCAGGAGAGATAGCGCCGGGGAGCTGTTTTTT. It specifies CASRRDSAGELFF. This chain connects TRBV6-1 to TRBJ2-2; possible D gene TRBD2, 5 bases. Trimming removed 6 bases from V and 6 bases from J, with 11 bases in between. Germline loops: CDR1 MNHNS, CDR2 SASEGT. The CDR3 has 13 amino acids.

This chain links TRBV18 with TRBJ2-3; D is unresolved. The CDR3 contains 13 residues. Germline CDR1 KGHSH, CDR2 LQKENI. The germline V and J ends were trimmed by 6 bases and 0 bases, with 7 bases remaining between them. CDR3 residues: CASSPPSTDTQYF. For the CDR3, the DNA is TGTGCCAGCTCCCCCCCTAGCACAGATACGCAGTATTTT. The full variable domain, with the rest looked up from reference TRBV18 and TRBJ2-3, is NAGVMQNPRHLVRRRGQEARLRCSPMKGHSHVYWYRQLPEEGLKFMVYLQKENIIDESGMPKERFSAEFPKEGPSILRIQQVVRGDSAAYFCASSPPSTDTQYFGPGTRLTVL.

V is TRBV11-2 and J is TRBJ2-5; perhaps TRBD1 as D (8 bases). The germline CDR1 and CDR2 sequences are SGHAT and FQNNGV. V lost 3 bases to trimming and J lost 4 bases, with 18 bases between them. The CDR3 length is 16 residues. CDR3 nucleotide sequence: TGTGCCAGCAGCTTGTGGACAGGGAGGGTTGGAGAGACCCAGTACTTC. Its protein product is CASSLWTGRVGETQYF.

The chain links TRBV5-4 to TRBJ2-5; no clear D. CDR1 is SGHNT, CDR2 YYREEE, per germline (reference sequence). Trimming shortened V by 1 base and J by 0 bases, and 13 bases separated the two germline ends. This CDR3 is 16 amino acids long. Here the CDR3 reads CASSLKVRANQETQYF. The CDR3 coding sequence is TGTGCCAGCAGCTTGAAGGTCAGAGCAAACCAAGAGACCCAGTACTTC.

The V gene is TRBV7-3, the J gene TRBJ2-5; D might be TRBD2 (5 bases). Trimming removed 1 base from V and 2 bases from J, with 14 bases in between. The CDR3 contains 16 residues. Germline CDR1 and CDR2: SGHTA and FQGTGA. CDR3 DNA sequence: TGTGCCAGCAGCTTAAGCCCAGCGCCGGGACAAGAGACCCAGTACTTC. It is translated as CASSLSPAPGQETQYF. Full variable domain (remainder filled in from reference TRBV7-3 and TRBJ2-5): GAGVSQTPSNKVTEKGKYVELRCDPISGHTALYWYRQSLGQGPEFLIYFQGTGAADDSGLPNDRFFAVRPEGSVSTLKIQRTERGDSAVYLCASSLSPAPGQETQYFGPGTRLLVL.